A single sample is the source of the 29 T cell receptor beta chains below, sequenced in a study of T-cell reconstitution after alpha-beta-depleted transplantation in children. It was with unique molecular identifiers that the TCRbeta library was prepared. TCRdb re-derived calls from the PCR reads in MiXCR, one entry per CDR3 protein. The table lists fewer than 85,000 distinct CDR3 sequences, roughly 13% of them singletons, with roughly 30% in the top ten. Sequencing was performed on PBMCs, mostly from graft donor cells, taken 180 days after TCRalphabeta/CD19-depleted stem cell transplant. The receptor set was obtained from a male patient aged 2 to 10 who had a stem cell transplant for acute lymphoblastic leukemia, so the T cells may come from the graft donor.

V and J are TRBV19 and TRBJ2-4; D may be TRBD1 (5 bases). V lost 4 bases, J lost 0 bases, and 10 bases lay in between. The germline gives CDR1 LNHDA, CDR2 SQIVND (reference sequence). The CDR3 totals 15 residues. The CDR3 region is CASSTHRLAKNIQYF. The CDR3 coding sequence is TGTGCCAGTAGTACTCACAGGCTAGCCAAAAACATTCAGTACTTC.

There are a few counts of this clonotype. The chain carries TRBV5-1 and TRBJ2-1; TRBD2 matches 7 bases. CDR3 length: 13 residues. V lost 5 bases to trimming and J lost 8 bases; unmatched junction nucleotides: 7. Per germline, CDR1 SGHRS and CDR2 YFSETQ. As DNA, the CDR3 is TGCGCCAGCAGTCCCGGGGGGAGACATGAGCAGTTCTTC. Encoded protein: CASSPGGRHEQFF.

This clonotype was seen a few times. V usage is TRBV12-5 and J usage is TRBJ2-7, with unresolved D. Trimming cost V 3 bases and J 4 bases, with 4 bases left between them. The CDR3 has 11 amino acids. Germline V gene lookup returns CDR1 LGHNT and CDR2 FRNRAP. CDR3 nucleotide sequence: TGTGCTAGTGGTTTTGGGTACGAGCAGTACTTC. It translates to CASGFGYEQYF.

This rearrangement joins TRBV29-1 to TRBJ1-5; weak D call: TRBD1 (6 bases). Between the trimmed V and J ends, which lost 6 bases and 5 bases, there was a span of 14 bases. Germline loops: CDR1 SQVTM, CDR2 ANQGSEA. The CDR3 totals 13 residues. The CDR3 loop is CSVEDSPYQPQHF. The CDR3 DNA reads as TGCAGCGTCGAGGACAGCCCTTATCAGCCCCAGCATTTT.

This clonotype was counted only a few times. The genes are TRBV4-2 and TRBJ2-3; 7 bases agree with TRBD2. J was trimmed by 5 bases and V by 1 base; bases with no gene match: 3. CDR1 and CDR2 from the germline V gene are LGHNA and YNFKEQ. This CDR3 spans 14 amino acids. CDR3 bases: TGTGCCAGCAGCCAAGGACTAGCAGGAGATACGCAGTATTTT. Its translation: CASSQGLAGDTQYF.

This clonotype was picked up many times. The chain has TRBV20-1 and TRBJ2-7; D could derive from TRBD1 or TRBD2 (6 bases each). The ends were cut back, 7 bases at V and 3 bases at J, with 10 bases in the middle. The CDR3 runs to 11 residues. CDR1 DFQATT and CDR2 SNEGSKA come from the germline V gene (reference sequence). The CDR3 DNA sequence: TGCAGTGGGAGGGGGGTCTACGAGCAGTACTTC. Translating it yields CSGRGVYEQYF.

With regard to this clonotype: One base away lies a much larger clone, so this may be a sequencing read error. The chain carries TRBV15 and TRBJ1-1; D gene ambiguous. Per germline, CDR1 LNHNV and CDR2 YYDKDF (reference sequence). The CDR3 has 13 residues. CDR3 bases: TGTTCCACCAGCAGACCGTTGGAGCTTGAAGCTTTCTTT. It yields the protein CSTSRPLELEAFF.

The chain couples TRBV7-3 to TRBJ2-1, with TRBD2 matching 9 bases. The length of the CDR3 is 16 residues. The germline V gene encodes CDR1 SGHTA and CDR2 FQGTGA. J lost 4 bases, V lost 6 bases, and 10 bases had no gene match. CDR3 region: CASSSFGTSFYNEQFF. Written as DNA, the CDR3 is TGTGCCAGCAGTTCTTTTGGGACTAGCTTTTACAATGAGCAGTTCTTC. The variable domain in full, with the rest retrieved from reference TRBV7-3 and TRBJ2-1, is GAGVSQTPSNKVTEKGKYVELRCDPISGHTALYWYRQSLGQGPEFLIYFQGTGAADDSGLPNDRFFAVRPEGSVSTLKIQRTERGDSAVYLCASSSFGTSFYNEQFFGPGTRLTVL.

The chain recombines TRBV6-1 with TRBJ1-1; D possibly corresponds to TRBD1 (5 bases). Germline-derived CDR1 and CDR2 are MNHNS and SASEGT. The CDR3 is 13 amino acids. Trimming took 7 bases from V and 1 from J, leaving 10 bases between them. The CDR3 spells CASTTARNTEAFF. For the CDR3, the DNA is TGTGCCAGCACGACAGCGCGGAACACTGAAGCTTTCTTT.

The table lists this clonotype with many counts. The CDR3 reads CASRGQALLSTDTQYF. In DNA, the CDR3 is TGTGCCAGCCGTGGACAGGCCCTCCTTAGCACAGATACGCAGTATTTT. The chain has TRBV12-3 or TRBV12-4 and TRBJ2-3; 7 nucleotides align to TRBD1. The V segment lost 8 bases and the J segment 0 bases; nucleotides outside the gene matches: 11. This CDR3 is 16 amino acids long.

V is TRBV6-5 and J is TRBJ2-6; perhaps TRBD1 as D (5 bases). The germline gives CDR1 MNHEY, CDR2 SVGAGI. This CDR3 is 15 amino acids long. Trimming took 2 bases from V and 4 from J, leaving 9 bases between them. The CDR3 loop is CASSYDSLGANVLTF. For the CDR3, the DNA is TGTGCCAGCAGTTACGACAGCCTCGGGGCCAACGTCCTGACTTTC.

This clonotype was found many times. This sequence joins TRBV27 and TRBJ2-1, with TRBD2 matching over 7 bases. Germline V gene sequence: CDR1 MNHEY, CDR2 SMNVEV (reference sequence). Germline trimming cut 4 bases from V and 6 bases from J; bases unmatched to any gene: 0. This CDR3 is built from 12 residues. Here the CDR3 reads CASSWGGNEQFF. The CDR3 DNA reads TGTGCCAGCAGTTGGGGGGGCAATGAGCAGTTCTTC.

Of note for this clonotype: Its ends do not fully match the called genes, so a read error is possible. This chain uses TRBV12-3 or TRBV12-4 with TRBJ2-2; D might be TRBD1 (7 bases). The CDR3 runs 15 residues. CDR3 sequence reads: CASTLTRGVTGELFF. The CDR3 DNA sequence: TGTGCCAGCACTTTAACCAGGGGGGTCACCGGGGAGCTGTTTTTT.

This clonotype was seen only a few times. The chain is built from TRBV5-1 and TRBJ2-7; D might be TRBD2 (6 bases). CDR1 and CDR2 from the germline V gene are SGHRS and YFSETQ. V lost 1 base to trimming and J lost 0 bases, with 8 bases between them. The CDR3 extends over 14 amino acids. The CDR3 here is CASSLWRGSYEQYF. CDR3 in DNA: TGCGCCAGCAGCTTGTGGAGGGGCTCCTACGAGCAGTACTTC.

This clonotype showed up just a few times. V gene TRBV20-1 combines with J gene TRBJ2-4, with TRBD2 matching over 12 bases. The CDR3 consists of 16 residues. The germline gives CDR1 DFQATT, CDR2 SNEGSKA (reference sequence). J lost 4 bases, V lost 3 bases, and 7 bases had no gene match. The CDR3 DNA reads TGCAGTGCTAGGGGTCTAGCGGGAGGGCCAAAAAACATTCAGTACTTC. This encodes CSARGLAGGPKNIQYF.

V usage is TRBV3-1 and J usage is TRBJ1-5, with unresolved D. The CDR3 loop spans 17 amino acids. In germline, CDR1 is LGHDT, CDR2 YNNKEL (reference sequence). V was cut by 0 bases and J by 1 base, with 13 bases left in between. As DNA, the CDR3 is TGTGCCAGCAGCCAAGATAGGGCCCGGGGAAGCAATCAGCCCCAGCATTTT. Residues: CASSQDRARGSNQPQHF.

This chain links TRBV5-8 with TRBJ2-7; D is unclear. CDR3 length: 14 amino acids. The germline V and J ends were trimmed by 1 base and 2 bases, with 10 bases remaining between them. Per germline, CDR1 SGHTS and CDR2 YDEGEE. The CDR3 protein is CASSLIRWPYEQYF. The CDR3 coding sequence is TGTGCCAGCAGCTTGATCAGGTGGCCCTACGAGCAGTACTTC.

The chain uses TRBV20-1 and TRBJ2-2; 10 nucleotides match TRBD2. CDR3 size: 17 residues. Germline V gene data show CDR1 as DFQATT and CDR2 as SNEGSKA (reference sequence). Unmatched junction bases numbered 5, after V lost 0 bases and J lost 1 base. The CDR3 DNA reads TGCAGTGCTAGAGATTCCTGGACTAGCGGGAACACCGGGGAGCTGTTTTTT. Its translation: CSARDSWTSGNTGELFF.

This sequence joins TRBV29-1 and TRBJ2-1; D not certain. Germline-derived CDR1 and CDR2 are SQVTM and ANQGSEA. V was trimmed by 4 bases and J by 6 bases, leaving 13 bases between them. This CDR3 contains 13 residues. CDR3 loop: CSVAGFPANEQFF. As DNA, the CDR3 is TGCAGCGTTGCCGGTTTCCCTGCCAATGAGCAGTTCTTC.

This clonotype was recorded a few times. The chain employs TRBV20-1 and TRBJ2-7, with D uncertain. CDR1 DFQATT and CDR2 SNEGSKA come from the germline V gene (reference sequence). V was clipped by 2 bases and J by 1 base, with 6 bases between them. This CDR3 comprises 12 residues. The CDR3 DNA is TGCAGTGCTAGATCCTCTTCCTACGAGCAGTACTTC. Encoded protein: CSARSSSYEQYF.

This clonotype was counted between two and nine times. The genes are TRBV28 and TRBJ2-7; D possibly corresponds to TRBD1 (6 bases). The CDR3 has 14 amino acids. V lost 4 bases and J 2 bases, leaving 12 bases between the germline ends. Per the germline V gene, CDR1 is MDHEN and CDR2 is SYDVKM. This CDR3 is CASSSRDITYEQYF. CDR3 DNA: TGTGCCAGCAGTTCCCGGGACATCACCTACGAGCAGTACTTC.

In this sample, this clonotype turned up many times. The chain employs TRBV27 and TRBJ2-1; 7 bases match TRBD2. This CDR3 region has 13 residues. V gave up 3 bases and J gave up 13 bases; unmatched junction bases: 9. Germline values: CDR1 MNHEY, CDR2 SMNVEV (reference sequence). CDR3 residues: CASSFYVAGLQFF. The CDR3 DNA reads TGTGCCAGCAGTTTTTACGTAGCGGGCCTTCAGTTCTTC.

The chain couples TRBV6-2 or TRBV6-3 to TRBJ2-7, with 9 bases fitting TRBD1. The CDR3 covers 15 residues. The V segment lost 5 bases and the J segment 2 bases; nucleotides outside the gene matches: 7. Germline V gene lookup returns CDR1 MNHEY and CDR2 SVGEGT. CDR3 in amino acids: CASSRTGEGPYEQYF. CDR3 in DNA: TGTGCCAGCAGTCGGACAGGGGAAGGGCCCTACGAGCAGTACTTC.

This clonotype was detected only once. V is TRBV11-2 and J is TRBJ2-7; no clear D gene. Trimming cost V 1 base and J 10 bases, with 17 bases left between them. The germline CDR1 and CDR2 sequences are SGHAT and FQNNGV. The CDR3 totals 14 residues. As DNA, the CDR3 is TGTGCCAGCAGCTTAGTGGGGTCTCCGTTTCCTCAGTACTTC. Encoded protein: CASSLVGSPFPQYF.

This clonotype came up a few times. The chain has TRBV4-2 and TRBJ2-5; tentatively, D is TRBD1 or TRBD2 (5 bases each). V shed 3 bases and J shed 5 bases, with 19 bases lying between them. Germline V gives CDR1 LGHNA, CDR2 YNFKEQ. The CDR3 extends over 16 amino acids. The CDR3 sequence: CASSQVLGESGETQYF. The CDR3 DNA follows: TGTGCCAGCAGCCAGGTCCTAGGGGAGTCTGGGGAGACCCAGTACTTC.

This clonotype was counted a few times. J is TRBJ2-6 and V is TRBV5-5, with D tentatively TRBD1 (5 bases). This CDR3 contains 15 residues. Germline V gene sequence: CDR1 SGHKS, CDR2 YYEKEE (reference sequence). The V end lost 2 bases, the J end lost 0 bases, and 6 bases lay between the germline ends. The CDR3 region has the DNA TGTGCCAGCAGCTTCAGGGACTCTGGGGCCAACGTCCTGACTTTC. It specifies CASSFRDSGANVLTF.

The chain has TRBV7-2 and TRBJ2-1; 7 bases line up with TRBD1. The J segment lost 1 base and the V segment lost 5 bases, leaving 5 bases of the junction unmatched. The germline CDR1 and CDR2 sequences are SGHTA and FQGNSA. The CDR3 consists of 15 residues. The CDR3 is CASSARDRSYNEQFF. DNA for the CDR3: TGTGCCAGCAGCGCCCGGGACAGATCCTACAATGAGCAGTTCTTC.

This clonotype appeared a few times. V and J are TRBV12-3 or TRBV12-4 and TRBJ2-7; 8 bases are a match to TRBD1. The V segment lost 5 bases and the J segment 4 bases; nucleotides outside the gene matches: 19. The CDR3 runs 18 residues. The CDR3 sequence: CASSLPRDTGQGQYEQYF. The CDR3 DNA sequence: TGTGCCAGCAGTCTACCTCGGGATACCGGACAGGGTCAATACGAGCAGTACTTC.

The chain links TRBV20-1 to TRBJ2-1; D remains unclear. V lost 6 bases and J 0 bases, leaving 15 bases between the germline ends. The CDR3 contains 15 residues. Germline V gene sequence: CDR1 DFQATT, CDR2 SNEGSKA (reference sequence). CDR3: CSAGEWGSSYNEQFF. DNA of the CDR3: TGCAGTGCGGGTGAATGGGGTAGCTCCTACAATGAGCAGTTCTTC.